This record concerns one T cell receptor (beta chain) sequence. This entry belongs to a study of blood T cell repertoires in COVID-19. Whole-study context: The United States, Italy and Spain provided the acute and convalescent COVID-19 samples. T cells, B-cell-depleted T cells, or PBMCs provided the cDNA or gDNA that served as material.

Trimming took 2 bases from V and 4 from J; bases not matched to a gene: 6. The CDR3 loop spans 14 amino acids. Per the germline V gene, CDR1 is GTSNPN and CDR2 is SVGIG (reference sequence). While infection was still active, Seattle patients were enrolled and then followed longitudinally. Assay: immunoSEQ multiplex PCR; the TCRdb copy retains only in-frame clones and omits some. Altogether some 69,000 clones are present, around 90% being singletons, with the ten largest covering under 0.6%. The rearrangement uses TRBV30 and TRBJ2-5, with 8 bases aligning to TRBD2. The TCR comes from a man aged 50-59 years with COVID-19, enrolled during active disease. Input material: peripheral blood. The CDR3 here is CAWSPGLAVETQYF. For the CDR3, the DNA is TGTGCCTGGAGTCCAGGACTAGCTGTAGAGACCCAGTACTTC.